Listed here are 3 T cell receptor beta chains from one sample, sequenced in a study of beta chain features in type 1 diabetes (dated by TCRdb to 2016 to 2019). Results the study describes overall, beyond this receptor: Type 1 diabetes patients showed a moderate but significant shortening of TCRB CDR3 length in all four CD4+ subsets.

Their antigens are not known. The library was obtained by the immunoSEQ multiplex PCR assay. The entire amount of isolated RNA was reverse transcribed using the High Capacity cDNA Reverse Transcription Kit, so the sequenced TCRB transcripts were expressed ones. TCRdb took this table from immuneACCESS and kept in-frame rearrangements with V and J called. Such tables lack part of the clones; where checked against another copy, unresolved V genes explain under half of the gap, and the rest is unexplained. The sample table shows around 280,000 clones, and approximately 16% are seen once. The ten largest clones take up around 0.015% of the sample. The sequencing input was naive CD4+ T cells from blood. The sample's cell subset or site, from its label and the paper: true naive CD4+ T cells. The receptors originated from a man aged 18 to 30 with type 1 diabetes.

This chain joins TRBV5-4 and TRBJ2-1; 12 positions agree with TRBD2. Germline lookup yields CDR1 SGHNT and CDR2 YYREEE (reference sequence). The CDR3 runs 16 residues. Unmatched junction bases numbered 4, after V lost 0 bases and J lost 6 bases. CDR3 residues: CASSLVTGLAGNEQFF. Here the CDR3 DNA reads TGTGCCAGCAGCTTGGTAACGGGACTAGCGGGCAATGAGCAGTTCTTC.

The chain links TRBV30 to TRBJ2-5; D unresolved. Germline assignment: CDR1 GTSNPN and CDR2 SVGIG (reference sequence). The CDR3 covers 11 residues. Trimming took off 2 bases at V and 5 bases at J, with 6 bases between the two ends. In nucleotides, the CDR3 is TGTGCCTGGAGTATCCAGGAGACCCAGTACTTC. Its protein is CAWSIQETQYF.

J is TRBJ2-2 and V is TRBV28, with 9 bases lining up with TRBD1. The CDR3 covers 14 residues. V lost 9 bases and J lost 5; bases outside the gene matches: 7. Looked up from germline, CDR1 is MDHEN and CDR2 is SYDVKM. The CDR3, as DNA: TGTGCCAGTATGGGACAGGGAAGAACCGGGGAGCTGTTTTTT. Amino acid sequence: CASMGQGRTGELFF.